Here is one T cell receptor (beta chain) with its context. Its specificity is unknown. The data belong to a study of early T cells in non-severe SARS-CoV-2 infection. Across the study: The sequenced material was bulk RNA from unsorted whole blood, and its chains were unpaired.

V gave up 5 bases and J gave up 1 base; unmatched junction bases: 3. The CDR3 contains 15 residues. In germline, CDR1 is SGHVS, CDR2 FNYEAQ. Individual cDNA molecules received unique molecular identifiers. TCRdb itself ran the 5' RACE reads through MiXCR, one entry per CDR3 protein. Of more than 35,000 distinct CDR3 sequences in the sample, 5.3% were seen once. General observations from the study: Anti-spike CD8 specificities were favored by VDJdb matching, whose results missed private and CD4 specificities.

The chain joins TRBV7-6 to TRBJ2-2; 8 positions agree with TRBD1. The TCR sequence derives from an adult who was a healthcare worker with PCR-confirmed SARS-CoV-2 infection or an uninfected control (not recorded which). Sequenced input: whole blood. The CDR3 region is CASSIGTGNTGELFF. The CDR3 region has the DNA TGTGCCAGCAGCATAGGGACAGGGAACACCGGGGAGCTGTTTTTT.